The 26 T cell receptor beta chains below were found in one sample sequenced in a study of shared clonotypes between healthy human individuals. The data were produced by immunoSEQ multiplex PCR, yet TCRdb's version contains in-frame clones alone and is incomplete. The data contain some 1.5 million clones, around 95% of them singletons. Sequencing was done on a sample of naive CD4+ T cells sorted from blood. Stated subset: CD45RA+ positively selected. Every receptor here comes from a young man in good health.

The chain recombines TRBV10-2 with TRBJ2-5; TRBD2 matches 15 bases. This CDR3 has 19 amino acids. The ends lost 1 base at V and 2 bases at J; junction bases unmatched: 8. Germline V CDR1 and CDR2: WSHSY, SAAADI. The DNA of the CDR3 is TGCGCCAGCAGTGAGTGGGGACTAGCGGGAGGAGTAGGTCAAGAGACCCAGTACTTC. Amino acids: CASSEWGLAGGVGQETQYF.

The chain has TRBV6-1 and TRBJ2-3, with unresolved D. V lost 0 bases and J 0 bases, leaving 10 bases between the germline ends. This CDR3 has 16 residues. Germline lookup yields CDR1 MNHNS and CDR2 SASEGT. The CDR3 DNA reads TGTGCCAGCAGTGAAGCCTTGGGCAGAAGCACAGATACGCAGTATTTT. Protein product: CASSEALGRSTDTQYF.

The chain joins TRBV6-1 to TRBJ2-7, with TRBD2 as a possible D gene (6 bases). Germline-derived CDR1 and CDR2 are MNHNS and SASEGT. V dropped 1 base and J dropped 4 bases, with 26 bases sitting between them. The CDR3 totals 19 residues. CDR3 amino acids: CASSEGPAGNGAAFYEQYF. The CDR3 DNA reads as TGTGCCAGCAGTGAAGGGCCAGCGGGTAATGGCGCCGCTTTTTACGAGCAGTACTTC.

V gene TRBV28 combines with J gene TRBJ2-7, with D tentatively TRBD2 (6 bases). Trimming shortened V by 8 bases and J by 13 bases, and 18 bases separated the two germline ends. The CDR3 consists of 11 residues. CDR1 and CDR2 (germline): MDHEN, SYDVKM. The CDR3 sequence: CASLGIRGTYF. CDR3 DNA sequence: TGTGCCAGCCTGGGTATCCGCGGGACCTACTTC.

The gene calls are TRBV27 and TRBJ1-3; D remains unclear. The CDR3 loop spans 15 amino acids. Trimming removed 4 bases from V and 4 bases from J, with 14 bases in between. Per the germline V gene, CDR1 is MNHEY and CDR2 is SMNVEV (reference sequence). The CDR3 DNA sequence: TGTGCCAGCAGTTCGGGTCGCACGAGGGGAAACACCATATATTTT. Its translation: CASSSGRTRGNTIYF.

This clone was picked up one time. The chain links TRBV10-2 to TRBJ1-2, with a weak D call TRBD1 (5 bases). V was trimmed by 5 bases and J by 4 bases, leaving 23 bases between them. This CDR3 contains 17 residues. In germline, CDR1 is WSHSY, CDR2 SAAADI. As DNA, the CDR3 is TGCGCCAGCAGTTGGGACTGGAGTCCGGAGAATTCCTATGGCTACACCTTC. Translation gives CASSWDWSPENSYGYTF.

The chain uses TRBV23-1 and TRBJ2-7; D gene uncertain. TRBV23-1 is reported as an ORF; its role is uncertain. This CDR3 is 15 amino acids long. V lost 11 bases, J lost 4 bases, and 24 bases lay in between. The CDR3 sequence is CAGKTQDELFYEQYF. The CDR3 DNA sequence: TGCGCCGGCAAAACCCAGGACGAGCTGTTTTACGAGCAGTACTTC.

The V gene is TRBV30, the J gene TRBJ2-7; perhaps TRBD2 as D (5 bases). V dropped 5 bases and J dropped 7 bases, with 15 bases sitting between them. The CDR3 consists of 12 residues. Germline V lookup: CDR1 GTSNPN, CDR2 SVGIG (reference sequence). CDR3 protein: CAWDTPRREQYF. The CDR3 nucleotides read TGTGCCTGGGACACCCCTAGGAGGGAGCAGTACTTC.

The gene calls are TRBV14 and TRBJ2-7, with 7 bases fitting TRBD2. The CDR3 contains 13 residues. The germline gives CDR1 SGHDN, CDR2 FVKESK. Trimming at V came to 5 bases and at J to 0 bases, leaving 1 base not matched to a gene. The CDR3 sequence is CASSRDYSYEQYF. In nucleotides, the CDR3 is TGTGCCAGCAGCAGGGACTACTCCTACGAGCAGTACTTC. Variable domain in full (rest from reference TRBV14 and TRBJ2-7): EAGVTQFPSHSVIEKGQTVTLRCDPISGHDNLYWYRRVMGKEIKFLLHFVKESKQDESGMPNNRFLAERTGGTYSTLKVQPAELEDSGVYFCASSRDYSYEQYFGPGTRLTVT.

The J gene is TRBJ2-5, the V gene TRBV11-2, with 7 bases lining up with TRBD2. CDR1 SGHAT and CDR2 FQNNGV come from the germline V gene. The CDR3 sequence is 14 residues long. Trimming removed 3 bases from V and 5 bases from J; junction bases left unmatched: 6. The CDR3 nucleotides read TGTGCCAGCAGCTTTGGCGGGAGCGATGAGACCCAGTACTTC. Translated: CASSFGGSDETQYF.

The V call is TRBV15, the J call TRBJ2-1; D not resolved. With 0 bases removed from V and 6 bases from J, the gap between germline ends came to 15 bases. This CDR3 spans 16 amino acids. Germline-derived CDR1 and CDR2 are LNHNV and YYDKDF (reference sequence). The CDR3 nucleotides read TGTGCCACCAGCAGAGATAGGCCAGGATTAGGCAATGAGCAGTTCTTC. It codes for CATSRDRPGLGNEQFF.

The rearrangement uses TRBV4-2 and TRBJ2-3; 8 bases are shared with TRBD2. The CDR3 loop spans 16 amino acids. Trimming removed 1 base from V and 2 bases from J; junction bases left unmatched: 5. Germline V gene sequence: CDR1 LGHNA, CDR2 YNFKEQ. The CDR3 DNA follows: TGTGCCAGCAGCCAAGTGCTAGCGGGCGACACAGATACGCAGTATTTT. This encodes CASSQVLAGDTDTQYF.

The chain links TRBV5-1 to TRBJ2-6; 10 bases fit TRBD1. Germline V lookup: CDR1 SGHRS, CDR2 YFSETQ. The junction had 7 bases not matched to a gene; V was cut back by 7 bases and J by 9 bases. This CDR3 has 14 amino acids. CDR3 in DNA: TGCGCCAGCTCTCCGGGACAGGGGTTCAACGTCCTGACTTTC. Translated: CASSPGQGFNVLTF.

Worth noting for this clone: This CDR3 is also generated by other DNA sequences in the sample. The rearrangement joins TRBV5-1 to TRBJ2-2; TRBD1 might be the D (7 bases). This CDR3 comprises 15 residues. V lost 0 bases and J 3 bases, leaving 9 bases between the germline ends. Germline V gene lookup returns CDR1 SGHRS and CDR2 YFSETQ. CDR3 sequence (DNA): TGCGCCAGCAGCTTGGCCAGGGGGGACACCGGGGAGCTGTTTTTT. Amino acids: CASSLARGDTGELFF.

The J gene is TRBJ2-3, the V gene TRBV29-1; tentatively, D is TRBD1 or TRBD2 (5 bases each). Per the germline V gene, CDR1 is SQVTM and CDR2 is ANQGSEA. This CDR3 is 16 amino acids long. V lost 0 bases to trimming and J lost 4 bases, with 17 bases between them. The CDR3 DNA follows: TGCAGCGTTGAAGAGAGGGACGGTATGGGAGCAGATACGCAGTATTTT. Amino acids: CSVEERDGMGADTQYF.

The V gene is TRBV7-9, the J gene TRBJ2-2; D is uncertain. The germline V gene has CDR1 SEHNR and CDR2 FQNEAQ (reference sequence). CDR3 size: 17 residues. Trimming took 5 bases from V and 4 from J, leaving 20 bases between them. The CDR3 nucleotides read TGTGCCAGCAGCCCCACTTTTTGGTCCGCCGGCACCGGGGAGCTGTTTTTT. It translates to CASSPTFWSAGTGELFF.

The chain employs TRBV2 and TRBJ2-1; a possible D gene is TRBD1 (5 bases). Looked up from germline, CDR1 is SNHLY and CDR2 is FYNNEI. The V gene lost 4 bases and the J gene lost 5 bases, with 12 bases spanning the gap. This CDR3 has 14 amino acids. The CDR3 is CASSGGHSNNEQFF. The CDR3 coding sequence is TGTGCCAGCAGTGGAGGACACTCAAACAATGAGCAGTTCTTC.

The chain is built from TRBV25-1 and TRBJ1-4, with 10 nucleotides matching TRBD1. The germline CDR1 and CDR2 sequences are MGHDK and SYGVNS. Germline trimming cut 4 bases from V and 6 bases from J; bases unmatched to any gene: 5. The CDR3 is made up of 15 amino acids. The CDR3 sequence: CASSGDRGHDEKLFF. The CDR3 DNA follows: TGTGCCAGCAGTGGAGACAGGGGGCATGATGAAAAACTGTTTTTT. Together with reference TRBV25-1 and TRBJ1-4, the CDR3 gives the full variable domain: EADIYQTPRYLVIGTGKKITLECSQTMGHDKMYWYQQDPGMELHLIHYSYGVNSTEKGDLSSESTVSRIRTEHFPLTLESARPSHTSQYLCASSGDRGHDEKLFFGSGTQLSVL.

V usage is TRBV18 and J usage is TRBJ2-1, with D uncertain. CDR1 and CDR2 (germline): KGHSH, LQKENI. V was pared by 0 bases and J by 0 bases, with 9 bases between. This CDR3 spans 16 amino acids. This CDR3 reads CASSPPATLSYNEQFF. The CDR3 bases are TGTGCCAGCTCACCACCGGCAACTCTCTCCTACAATGAGCAGTTCTTC.

The chain joins TRBV5-4 to TRBJ2-5, with 10 positions matching TRBD2. This CDR3 has 15 amino acids. CDR1 is SGHNT, CDR2 YYREEE, per germline (reference sequence). Trimming removed 5 bases from V and 5 bases from J; junction bases left unmatched: 9. CDR3 in DNA: TGTGCCAGCAGTCCTCTAGCGGGAGTGGGGGAGACCCAGTACTTC. This codes for CASSPLAGVGETQYF.

The chain uses TRBV6-1 and TRBJ1-5, with a tentative D call TRBD1 (6 bases). This CDR3 region has 15 residues. Trimming stripped 6 bases from V and 0 bases from J, with 12 bases between. From germline, CDR1 is MNHNS and CDR2 SASEGT. CDR3 residues: CASRGGQDSNQPQHF. CDR3 nucleotides: TGTGCCAGCAGGGGGGGCCAAGATAGCAATCAGCCCCAGCATTTT.

CDR3 nucleotide sequence: TGTGCCAGCAGCAGACCAGGACGGGACTACGAGCAGTACTTC. Its translation is CASSRPGRDYEQYF. The chain joins TRBV7-2 to TRBJ2-7; possibly TRBD2 for D (5 bases). Per the germline V gene, CDR1 is SGHTA and CDR2 is FQGNSA. Trimming pared 5 bases from V and 3 bases from J, leaving 14 bases between. This CDR3 contains 14 residues. The variable domain in full, completed from reference TRBV7-2 and TRBJ2-7, reads GAGVSQSPSNKVTEKGKDVELRCDPISGHTALYWYRQSLGQGLEFLIYFQGNSAPDKSGLPSDRFSAERTGGSVSTLTIQRTQQEDSAVYLCASSRPGRDYEQYFGPGTRLTVT.

As for this clone: Other DNA variants within this sample encode the same CDR3. DNA of the CDR3: TGTGCCTGGAGTGGGCTAGCGGGAGTTATACAAGAGACCCAGTACTTC. It translates to CAWSGLAGVIQETQYF. The chain is built from TRBV30 and TRBJ2-5; 10 bases agree with TRBD2. Trimming cost V 1 base and J 2 bases; bases outside gene matches: 7. This CDR3 has 16 amino acids. The germline CDR1 and CDR2 sequences are GTSNPN and SVGIG (reference sequence).

The V and J genes are TRBV29-1 and TRBJ1-1; D uncertain. CDR3 length: 12 amino acids. Germline V gene sequence: CDR1 SQVTM, CDR2 ANQGSEA. Between the trimmed V and J ends, which lost 7 bases and 1 base, there was a span of 10 bases. The CDR3 protein is CSASSWNTEAFF. CDR3 sequence (DNA): TGCAGCGCTTCTAGTTGGAACACTGAAGCTTTCTTT.

V is TRBV7-9 and J is TRBJ2-5; 7 bases align to TRBD2. The CDR3 covers 14 residues. Unmatched junction bases numbered 3, after V lost 3 bases and J lost 2 bases. CDR1 is SEHNR and CDR2 is FQNEAQ in the germline V gene (reference sequence). The CDR3 here is CASSLVRGQETQYF. In DNA form, the CDR3 reads TGTGCCAGCAGCTTGGTGCGGGGGCAAGAGACCCAGTACTTC. Complete variable domain (other parts from reference TRBV7-9 and TRBJ2-5): DTGVSQNPRHKITKRGQNVTFRCDPISEHNRLYWYRQTLGQGPEFLTYFQNEAQLEKSRLLSDRFSAERPKGSFSTLEIQRTEQGDSAMYLCASSLVRGQETQYFGPGTRLLVL.

This rearrangement joins TRBV2 to TRBJ2-5; 7 nucleotides agree with TRBD2. The CDR3 length is 17 residues. Losses at the gene ends were 6 bases for V and 1 base for J; bases not matched to a gene: 14. The germline V gene encodes CDR1 SNHLY and CDR2 FYNNEI. The CDR3 DNA reads TGTGCCAGCAGAAAAGCCCCCAGAACTAGCGCCCAAGAGACCCAGTACTTC. Its protein product is CASRKAPRTSAQETQYF. Full variable domain (outside the CDR3, taken from reference TRBV2 and TRBJ2-5): EPEVTQTPSHQVTQMGQEVILRCVPISNHLYFYWYRQILGQKVEFLVSFYNNEISEKSEIFDDQFSVERPDGSNFTLKIRSTKLEDSAMYFCASRKAPRTSAQETQYFGPGTRLLVL.